Reported below is one T cell receptor beta chain. What it recognizes is unknown. This sample is drawn from a study of blood T cells in healthy people across ages. The CDR3 extends over 12 amino acids. The V end was cut by 2 bases, the J end by 13 bases, with 12 bases between. They isolated at least 6 million PBMCs from each sample. Through a sample-barcoded 5' primer and a J-beta primer mix, a second PCR was run for roughly 7 to 11 cycles. Every cDNA molecule bore a tag from a template-switch adaptor containing 12 random nucleotides. TCRdb re-called the 5' RACE reads through MiXCR, storing one row per CDR3 protein. The sample includes fewer than 2 million distinct CDR3 sequences, roughly two fifths of them seen just once. Points from the study as a whole: Naive T cell percentage and TCR beta diversity correlated strongly. The study found more naive CD4+ cells and higher diversity in long-lived than aged donors.

The genes are TRBV12-3 or TRBV12-4 and TRBJ2-1; possible D gene TRBD1, 5 bases. The specimen sequenced was blood. The TCR comes from a human donor in good health. CDR3 protein: CASSLSVGPQFF. The CDR3 nucleotides read TGTGCCAGCAGTTTATCTGTGGGGCCCCAGTTCTTC.